This T cell receptor (beta chain) was recovered during a study of blood T cell repertoires in COVID-19. The ends lost 1 base at V and 4 bases at J; junction bases unmatched: 2. From germline, CDR1 is SGHNT and CDR2 YYREEE (reference sequence). The CDR3 has 15 residues. Generated by immunoSEQ multiplex PCR, the TCRdb table keeps only in-frame clones and is missing some. The sample consists of just over 60,000 clones, roughly 84% of them appearing once. The source is a woman older than 75 with active or convalescent COVID-19. The rearrangement links TRBV5-4 to TRBJ2-1, with 10 nucleotides matching TRBD2. Sequences were obtained from peripheral blood. CDR3 sequence reads: CASSLSGGGYNEQFF. CDR3 DNA: TGTGCCAGCAGCTTGAGCGGGGGGGGATACAATGAGCAGTTCTTC. Full variable domain (missing parts from reference TRBV5-4 and TRBJ2-1): ETGVTQSPTHLIKTRGQQVTLRCSSQSGHNTVSWYQQALGQGPQFIFQYYREEENGRGNFPPRFSGLQFPNYSSELNVNALELDDSALYLCASSLSGGGYNEQFFGPGTRLTVL.